A single sample gave rise to the 26 T cell receptor beta chains below, sequenced in a study of shared clonotypes between healthy human individuals. Assay: immunoSEQ multiplex PCR; the TCRdb copy retains only in-frame clones and omits some. The sample carries millions of clones, 85% to 95% recorded once. What was sequenced was naive CD4+ T cells sorted from blood. Subset of the sample: CD45RA+ positively selected. The source of these receptors is a man aged 18-30 years in good health.

The rearrangement uses TRBV28 and TRBJ2-6; D not resolved. Germline V gene data show CDR1 as MDHEN and CDR2 as SYDVKM. This CDR3 is built from 16 residues. The V and J ends lost 4 bases and 4 bases respectively, with 14 bases between them. The CDR3 nucleotides are TGTGCCAGCAGTTCCCCAAAGAATTACGGGGCCAACGTCCTGACTTTC. The encoded protein is CASSSPKNYGANVLTF.

This chain joins TRBV7-2 and TRBJ2-7, with D perhaps assigned TRBD1 or TRBD2 (6 bases each). V lost 3 bases to trimming and J lost 2 bases, with 14 bases between them. CDR3 length equals 15 residues. The germline gives CDR1 SGHTA, CDR2 FQGNSA. CDR3 DNA sequence: TGTGCCAGCAGCTTGACAGGAGGGCTTACCTACGAGCAGTACTTC. The encoded protein is CASSLTGGLTYEQYF.

The CDR3 coding sequence is TGTGCCAGCAACGTAAGACAGGGGGAAAAACTGTTTTTT. Its translation: CASNVRQGEKLFF. The gene calls are TRBV2 and TRBJ1-4; 8 bases line up with TRBD1. The length of the CDR3 is 13 residues. V shed 7 bases, J shed 8 bases, and the junction held 6 bases outside the gene matches. CDR1 and CDR2 from the germline V gene are SNHLY and FYNNEI.

As concerns this clone: Within the sample, other DNA sequences also encode this same CDR3. The J gene is TRBJ2-3, the V gene TRBV5-1, with 7 bases matching TRBD2. This CDR3 contains 15 residues. Germline V CDR1 and CDR2: SGHRS, YFSETQ. The J segment lost 1 base and the V segment lost 0 bases, leaving 2 bases of the junction unmatched. The CDR3 bases are TGCGCCAGCAGCTTGGTGAGCGGGGGCACAGATACGCAGTATTTT. This sequence encodes CASSLVSGGTDTQYF.

The J gene is TRBJ2-7, the V gene TRBV7-2; 7 bases agree with TRBD1. The CDR3 has 17 residues. J lost 3 bases, V lost 0 bases, and 11 bases had no gene match. Germline V lookup: CDR1 SGHTA, CDR2 FQGNSA. The CDR3 protein is CASSLAWDSRRHYEQYF. The CDR3 bases are TGTGCCAGCAGCTTAGCGTGGGACAGTAGAAGGCACTACGAGCAGTACTTC.

CDR3 protein: CASSLRTGASTDTQYF. CDR3 nucleotides: TGTGCCAGCTCACTGCGGACAGGGGCGTCCACAGATACGCAGTATTTT. The chain has TRBV18 and TRBJ2-3; 9 positions agree with TRBD1. This CDR3 has 16 residues. V shed 4 bases and J 2 bases; nucleotides not matched to a gene: 7. Germline CDR1 reads KGHSH; CDR2 reads LQKENI.

V usage is TRBV28 and J usage is TRBJ2-3; tentatively, D is TRBD2 (6 bases). The CDR3 spans 14 residues. The germline CDR1 and CDR2 sequences are MDHEN and SYDVKM. Written as DNA, the CDR3 is TGTGCTACCCTTGGAGGGCAACCCACAGATACGCAGTATTTT. Its translation is CATLGGQPTDTQYF.

The CDR3 region is CSARSGYNEQFF. The CDR3 DNA reads TGCAGCGCCCGATCCGGATACAATGAGCAGTTCTTC. The chain couples TRBV29-1 to TRBJ2-1, with unresolved D. The CDR3 is 12 residues long. Trimming cost V 7 bases and J 4 bases, with 11 bases left between them. The germline CDR1 and CDR2 sequences are SQVTM and ANQGSEA.

The chain employs TRBV20-1 and TRBJ2-7, with 7 bases that match TRBD1. CDR1 is DFQATT, CDR2 SNEGSKA, per germline (reference sequence). The CDR3 totals 11 residues. The ends lost 6 bases at V and 7 bases at J; junction bases unmatched: 6. CDR3 sequence: CSAETGPEQYF. The CDR3 DNA follows: TGCAGTGCCGAGACAGGGCCGGAGCAGTACTTC.

This chain connects TRBV7-2 to TRBJ2-1; D gene unclear. From germline, CDR1 is SGHTA and CDR2 FQGNSA. The CDR3 runs 13 residues. Trimming took 4 bases from V and 5 from J, leaving 9 bases between them. CDR3 bases: TGTGCCAGCAGCTCGACATTCGACAATGAGCAGTTCTTC. It codes for CASSSTFDNEQFF. The variable domain in full, with the rest retrieved from reference TRBV7-2 and TRBJ2-1, is GAGVSQSPSNKVTEKGKDVELRCDPISGHTALYWYRQSLGQGLEFLIYFQGNSAPDKSGLPSDRFSAERTGGSVSTLTIQRTQQEDSAVYLCASSSTFDNEQFFGPGTRLTVL.

The chain carries TRBV7-9 and TRBJ2-1, with D possibly being TRBD2 (5 bases). The CDR3 is 14 amino acids. CDR1 SEHNR and CDR2 FQNEAQ come from the germline V gene (reference sequence). Trimming stripped 2 bases from V and 5 bases from J, with 10 bases between. The CDR3 region has the DNA TGTGCCAGCAGCTTAATACCGAGGGACAATGAGCAGTTCTTC. Its translation: CASSLIPRDNEQFF.

This clone was picked up one time. The CDR3 region is CASSDGTTSTDTQYF. CDR3 DNA: TGTGCCAGCAGTGATGGGACAACTAGCACAGATACGCAGTATTTT. The genes are TRBV2 and TRBJ2-3, with D possibly being TRBD1 (6 bases). Trimming took 3 bases from V and 0 from J, leaving 10 bases between them. CDR1 and CDR2 (germline): SNHLY, FYNNEI. This CDR3 region has 15 residues. Using reference TRBV2 and TRBJ2-3 for the parts outside the CDR3, the full variable domain is EPEVTQTPSHQVTQMGQEVILRCVPISNHLYFYWYRQILGQKVEFLVSFYNNEISEKSEIFDDQFSVERPDGSNFTLKIRSTKLEDSAMYFCASSDGTTSTDTQYFGPGTRLTVL.

This chain links TRBV5-1 with TRBJ1-3; tentatively, D is TRBD1 (6 bases). V lost 2 bases and J 0 bases, leaving 12 bases between the germline ends. The germline V gene has CDR1 SGHRS and CDR2 YFSETQ. The CDR3 covers 16 residues. This CDR3 reads CASSFHGQSSGNTIYF. The DNA for the CDR3 is TGCGCCAGCAGCTTTCACGGACAGAGCTCTGGAAACACCATATATTTT.

This clone turned up a few times. This chain uses TRBV5-1 with TRBJ1-5, with D possibly TRBD1 on 5 matching bases. The V end lost 4 bases, the J end lost 2 bases, and 13 bases lay between the germline ends. The CDR3 runs 15 residues. Germline V lookup: CDR1 SGHRS, CDR2 YFSETQ. CDR3 nucleotide sequence: TGCGCCAGCAGCCGCGACCTAGGGGGCAATCAGCCCCAGCATTTT. Translation gives CASSRDLGGNQPQHF.

The rearrangement links TRBV19 to TRBJ1-2; 7 bases align to TRBD1. Germline assignment: CDR1 LNHDA and CDR2 SQIVND (reference sequence). This CDR3 has 17 residues. The V and J ends lost 8 bases and 0 bases, in that order; junction bases with no gene match: 15. In DNA form, the CDR3 reads TGTGCCAGTTTAGGGGGCCAGGGGCGTGATTCTAACTATGGCTACACCTTC. Its translation: CASLGGQGRDSNYGYTF.

V and J are TRBV6-4 and TRBJ1-4; TRBD1 is a possible D gene (6 bases). The V end was cut by 8 bases, the J end by 4 bases, with 8 bases between. This CDR3 comprises 12 residues. Germline V gene sequence: CDR1 MRHNA, CDR2 SNTAGT. The CDR3 DNA reads as TGTGCCAGCCGGGACAATAATGAAAAACTGTTTTTT. Protein sequence: CASRDNNEKLFF.

This chain joins TRBV28 and TRBJ1-2; D is uncertain. CDR1 and CDR2 (germline): MDHEN, SYDVKM. This CDR3 region has 14 residues. V lost 8 bases and J 0 bases, leaving 13 bases between the germline ends. The CDR3 region has the DNA TGTGCCAGCCGCCCGGGTGGGCCTAACTATGGCTACACCTTC. As protein: CASRPGGPNYGYTF.

V and J are TRBV30 and TRBJ2-6, with D unclear. The CDR3 consists of 15 residues. Trimming cost V 3 bases and J 0 bases, with 9 bases left between them. From germline, CDR1 is GTSNPN and CDR2 SVGIG (reference sequence). The chain's CDR3 is CAWRHRNSGANVLTF. The DNA of the CDR3 is TGTGCCTGGAGACACCGCAACTCTGGGGCCAACGTCCTGACTTTC.

The rearrangement uses TRBV18 and TRBJ1-6, with 8 bases identical to TRBD1. The V and J ends lost 6 bases and 8 bases, in that order; junction bases with no gene match: 6. The CDR3 is 14 amino acids. Germline loops: CDR1 KGHSH, CDR2 LQKENI. CDR3 sequence: CASSQNRGDSPLHF. CDR3 sequence (DNA): TGTGCCAGCTCTCAAAACAGGGGGGATTCACCCCTCCACTTT.

The chain is built from TRBV7-3 and TRBJ2-5; 12 bases align to TRBD2. The CDR3 has 16 amino acids. CDR1 SGHTA and CDR2 FQGTGA come from the germline V gene. J was trimmed by 5 bases and V by 5 bases; bases with no gene match: 9. Here the CDR3 reads CASSPSSGGAGETQYF. In DNA, the CDR3 is TGTGCCAGCAGCCCTTCTAGCGGGGGGGCTGGGGAGACCCAGTACTTC.

V is TRBV25-1 and J is TRBJ2-2; the D gene is possibly TRBD2 (6 bases). Germline values: CDR1 MGHDK, CDR2 SYGVNS. Trimming pared 4 bases from V and 10 bases from J, leaving 22 bases between. This CDR3 spans 16 amino acids. The CDR3, as DNA: TGTGCCAGCAGTGGTAACTATGGGACGGGGGATTTGGAGCTGTTTTTT. This codes for CASSGNYGTGDLELFF.

This chain uses TRBV5-1 with TRBJ1-6; D call uncertain. The ends were cut back, 2 bases at V and 7 bases at J, with 10 bases in the middle. The germline CDR1 and CDR2 sequences are SGHRS and YFSETQ. The CDR3 spans 14 residues. CDR3 DNA: TGCGCCAGCAGCTTCGAGGCAGGAAATTCACCCCTCCACTTT. Protein: CASSFEAGNSPLHF.

The gene calls are TRBV28 and TRBJ1-1; D is unclear. The CDR3 totals 14 residues. Germline V gene data show CDR1 as MDHEN and CDR2 as SYDVKM. Deletions cut 3 bases from V and 7 bases from J, with 15 bases between. The CDR3 DNA is TGTGCCAGCAGTTTGGGGATCCCGAACGGTGAAGCTTTCTTT. Protein sequence: CASSLGIPNGEAFF.

The chain is built from TRBV5-1 and TRBJ2-7; 9 bases map to TRBD1. V gave up 4 bases and J gave up 5 bases; unmatched junction bases: 7. The germline V gene has CDR1 SGHRS and CDR2 YFSETQ. There are 14 residues in the CDR3. The CDR3 DNA follows: TGCGCCAGCAGCCCCGGGACAGGGTTCGACGAGCAGTACTTC. Its translation: CASSPGTGFDEQYF.

The chain links TRBV7-8 to TRBJ1-1; possibly TRBD1 for D (5 bases). The CDR3 is 15 residues long. Trimming removed 2 bases at V and 2 bases at J, with 12 bases between. Looked up from germline, CDR1 is SGHVS and CDR2 is FQNEAQ. In nucleotides, the CDR3 is TGTGCCAGCAGCTTATTTGAAGGGGCCAACACTGAAGCTTTCTTT. Residues: CASSLFEGANTEAFF.

This sequence joins TRBV30 and TRBJ2-5; D unclear. V lost 1 base, J lost 5 bases, and 11 bases lay in between. The CDR3 sequence is 13 residues long. CDR1 is GTSNPN and CDR2 is SVGIG in the germline V gene (reference sequence). CDR3 residues: CAWSATRRETQYF. The CDR3 DNA follows: TGTGCCTGGAGTGCGACACGCCGGGAGACCCAGTACTTC.